Each of the 26 T cell receptor beta chains below was sequenced from the same sample in a study of molecular identifiers for immune sequencing clone quantification. Via MiXCR, TCRdb re-called the PCR reads, giving one row per CDR3 protein. The sample records about 500,000 distinct CDR3 sequences, about a quarter being singletons. The sequencing input was naive CD8+ T cells from blood, with Jurkat cell RNA spiked in. Regarding subset: FACS-sorted CD8+CD4-CCR7+CD45RA+ naive T cells. The receptors originated from a human donor in good health. Some libraries in this study had Jurkat cell RNA spiked in.

The rearrangement links TRBV2 to TRBJ2-5, with D tentatively TRBD1 or TRBD2 (5 bases each). V dropped 3 bases and J dropped 5 bases, with 16 bases sitting between them. Germline V lookup: CDR1 SNHLY, CDR2 FYNNEI. This CDR3 is 15 amino acids long. The chain's CDR3 is CASSERAPWGETQYF. CDR3 in DNA: TGTGCCAGCAGTGAGCGGGCTCCTTGGGGGGAGACCCAGTACTTC.

The rearrangement links TRBV11-2 to TRBJ2-7; D remains unclear. This CDR3 has 14 residues. V was shortened by 0 bases and J by 2 bases, with 8 bases between the two germline ends. The germline gives CDR1 SGHAT, CDR2 FQNNGV. The CDR3 DNA sequence: TGTGCCAGCAGCTTAGAGGTTGTCACCTACGAGCAGTACTTC. This gives the protein CASSLEVVTYEQYF. Full variable domain (rest looked up from reference TRBV11-2 and TRBJ2-7): EAGVAQSPRYKIIEKRQSVAFWCNPISGHATLYWYQQILGQGPKLLIQFQNNGVVDDSQLPKDRFSAERLKGVDSTLKIQPAKLEDSAVYLCASSLEVVTYEQYFGPGTRLTVT.

V and J are TRBV27 and TRBJ1-5; D ambiguous. Germline-derived CDR1 and CDR2 are MNHEY and SMNVEV (reference sequence). The length of the CDR3 is 15 residues. Trimming shortened V by 5 bases and J by 4 bases, and 15 bases separated the two germline ends. CDR3 in amino acids: CASSPTEGWNQPQHF. CDR3 nucleotide sequence: TGTGCCAGCAGTCCCACTGAGGGATGGAATCAGCCCCAGCATTTT.

This chain links TRBV7-2 with TRBJ2-1, with 14 bases aligning to TRBD2. The germline gives CDR1 SGHTA, CDR2 FQGNSA. This CDR3 is built from 20 residues. V was clipped by 5 bases and J by 2 bases; unmatched bases: 14. CDR3 sequence reads: CASSILLGTSGSSTYNEQFF. For the CDR3, the DNA is TGTGCCAGCAGCATACTTCTGGGGACTAGCGGGAGCTCCACCTACAATGAGCAGTTCTTC.

The table lists this clonotype with a few counts. This chain connects TRBV6-5 to TRBJ1-1; D perhaps matches TRBD1 (5 bases). Germline-derived CDR1 and CDR2 are MNHEY and SVGAGI. This CDR3 spans 13 amino acids. V lost 2 bases to trimming and J lost 7 bases, with 11 bases between them. The CDR3 DNA reads as TGTGCCAGCAGTTACGGGGGGAGTAGTGAAGCTTTCTTT. Translated, it gives CASSYGGSSEAFF.

On this clonotype itself: This could be a read error, since a much larger clone is one nucleotide away. The chain is built from TRBV14 and TRBJ1-2; no reliable D call. The CDR3 runs 14 residues. Germline values: CDR1 SGHDN, CDR2 FVKESK. The CDR3: CASSQDSGGSGCTF. Here the CDR3 DNA reads TGTGCCAGCAGCCAGGACTCCGGAGGGAGTGGCTGCACCTTC.

In the case of this clonotype: A much larger clonotype is one base distant, so this may be a read error. The chain joins TRBV7-9 to TRBJ2-7, with D possibly being TRBD1 (6 bases). The CDR3 has 14 residues. Germline values: CDR1 SEHNR, CDR2 FQNEAQ (reference sequence). V dropped 5 bases and J dropped 9 bases, with 20 bases sitting between them. This chain's CDR3 is CASSPRLGAGGQYF. CDR3 nucleotides: TGTGCCAGCAGCCCTCGTCTGGGGGCCGGCGGGCAGTACTTC.

The chain links TRBV14 to TRBJ2-7; no definite D call. V was shortened by 1 base and J by 3 bases, with 16 bases between the two germline ends. The CDR3 extends over 16 amino acids. From germline, CDR1 is SGHDN and CDR2 FVKESK. The CDR3 protein is CASSQGAVVLGYEQYF. CDR3 DNA sequence: TGTGCCAGCAGCCAAGGGGCGGTCGTGCTTGGCTACGAGCAGTACTTC.

The chain has TRBV4-2 and TRBJ2-1; perhaps TRBD2 as D (6 bases). CDR1 is LGHNA, CDR2 YNFKEQ, per germline. This CDR3 spans 16 amino acids. V was shortened by 4 bases and J by 2 bases, with 15 bases between the two germline ends. The CDR3 DNA is TGTGCCAGCAGCCCCCTTGTCGGGAGTACCTACAATGAGCAGTTCTTC. It is translated as CASSPLVGSTYNEQFF.

The genes are TRBV4-2 and TRBJ2-7; D is unresolved. Germline V gene data show CDR1 as LGHNA and CDR2 as YNFKEQ. V shed 1 base and J shed 3 bases, with 7 bases lying between them. The CDR3 runs to 13 residues. The chain's CDR3 is CASSQGSRYEQYF. The CDR3 DNA follows: TGTGCCAGCAGCCAAGGGTCACGCTACGAGCAGTACTTC.

This clonotype has at least ten counts. J is TRBJ2-7 and V is TRBV11-2; 7 bases match TRBD2. This CDR3 has 13 residues. After removal of 5 bases from V and 4 bases from J, the junction contained 5 bases not matched to a gene. Germline CDR1 and CDR2: SGHAT and FQNNGV. CDR3 in amino acids: CASSPGAGYEQYF. As DNA, the CDR3 is TGTGCCAGCAGCCCAGGAGCGGGGTACGAGCAGTACTTC.

Comments on this clonotype: A much larger clone differs from this one at a single base, so this may be a read error. V usage is TRBV4-1 and J usage is TRBJ2-2, with 8 bases aligning to TRBD1. Germline-derived CDR1 and CDR2 are MGHRA and YSYEKL. The CDR3 extends over 17 amino acids. CDR3: CASSQAGQGGSTEELFF. The DNA for the CDR3 is TGCGCCAGCAGCCAAGCCGGACAGGGTGGTAGCACCGAGGAGCTGTTTTTT.

This clonotype was counted a few times. The chain joins TRBV7-9 to TRBJ2-3; the match to TRBD2 covers 14 bases. The junction had 6 bases not matched to a gene; V was cut back by 0 bases and J by 7 bases. Germline CDR1 SEHNR, CDR2 FQNEAQ (reference sequence). This CDR3 comprises 17 residues. This CDR3 reads CASSLAEGTSGRYTQYF. CDR3 coding DNA: TGTGCCAGCAGCTTAGCGGAGGGGACTAGCGGGAGATATACGCAGTATTTT. The full variable domain, rest sourced from reference TRBV7-9 and TRBJ2-3, is DTGVSQNPRHKITKRGQNVTFRCDPISEHNRLYWYRQTLGQGPEFLTYFQNEAQLEKSRLLSDRFSAERPKGSFSTLEIQRTEQGDSAMYLCASSLAEGTSGRYTQYFGPGTRLTVL.

The chain combines TRBV7-9 with TRBJ2-3; D is perhaps TRBD2 (5 bases). The germline V gene encodes CDR1 SEHNR and CDR2 FQNEAQ (reference sequence). V dropped 5 bases and J dropped 6 bases, with 12 bases sitting between them. This CDR3 has 13 amino acids. The CDR3 spells CASSPAGVDTQYF. The CDR3 region has the DNA TGTGCCAGCAGCCCGGCCGGGGTTGATACGCAGTATTTT. The full variable domain, rest sourced from reference TRBV7-9 and TRBJ2-3, is DTGVSQNPRHKITKRGQNVTFRCDPISEHNRLYWYRQTLGQGPEFLTYFQNEAQLEKSRLLSDRFSAERPKGSFSTLEIQRTEQGDSAMYLCASSPAGVDTQYFGPGTRLTVL.

This clonotype was seen at least ten times. The chain joins TRBV7-9 to TRBJ2-7; 13 nucleotides align to TRBD2. Germline CDR1 and CDR2: SEHNR and FQNEAQ (reference sequence). This CDR3 region has 17 residues. Trimming took 2 bases from V and 2 from J; bases not matched to a gene: 6. DNA of the CDR3: TGTGCCAGCAGCTTACCCTTAGGACTAGCGGGGGCCTACGAGCAGTACTTC. Translation: CASSLPLGLAGAYEQYF.

The CDR3 DNA follows: TGTGCCAGCAGTTTTTCCGGGTTTAATAATTCACCCCTCCACTTT. It codes for CASSFSGFNNSPLHF. This chain joins TRBV27 and TRBJ1-6; D not certain. Germline loops: CDR1 MNHEY, CDR2 SMNVEV (reference sequence). This CDR3 has 15 amino acids. V lost 3 bases and J lost 5, with 11 bases in between.

This clonotype showed up just a few times. This chain uses TRBV5-1 with TRBJ2-7; 7 positions agree with TRBD1. Per germline, CDR1 SGHRS and CDR2 YFSETQ. This CDR3 region has 15 residues. V lost 0 bases to trimming and J lost 5 bases; unmatched junction nucleotides: 8. CDR3 coding DNA: TGCGCCAGCAGCTTGGAAACAGGGGTCTACAACGAGCAGTACTTC. It encodes CASSLETGVYNEQYF. The whole variable domain, remainder taken from reference TRBV5-1 and TRBJ2-7, is KAGVTQTPRYLIKTRGQQVTLSCSPISGHRSVSWYQQTPGQGLQFLFEYFSETQRNKGNFPGRFSGRQFSNSRSEMNVSTLELGDSALYLCASSLETGVYNEQYFGPGTRLTVT.

The chain combines TRBV6-5 with TRBJ2-3; 8 bases map to TRBD2. Germline assignment: CDR1 MNHEY and CDR2 SVGAGI. The V gene end was trimmed by 2 bases and the J gene end by 3 bases; junction bases not matched to a gene: 4. The CDR3 consists of 15 residues. CDR3 in DNA: TGTGCCAGCAGTTACAGCGGGAGCGGGACAGATACGCAGTATTTT. It specifies CASSYSGSGTDTQYF.

In this sample, this clonotype turned up a few times. The V gene is TRBV11-2, the J gene TRBJ2-3, with 7 bases fitting TRBD2. The CDR3 runs 18 residues. The trim removed 0 bases at V and 1 base at J, leaving 10 bases unmatched. The germline V gene has CDR1 SGHAT and CDR2 FQNNGV. CDR3 nucleotide sequence: TGTGCCAGCAGCTTAGAGGGACTAACAACTCGGGGCACAGATACGCAGTATTTT. It is translated as CASSLEGLTTRGTDTQYF.

A remark on this clonotype: Possible read error: a much larger clone is one base away. No conserved phenylalanine or tryptophan is present at the end of the CDR3, so a read error is the likely explanation. The chain joins TRBV7-9 to TRBJ1-1, with TRBD1 matching over 7 bases. Germline V gives CDR1 SEHNR, CDR2 FQNEAQ (reference sequence). There are 12 residues in the CDR3. The junction had 6 bases not matched to a gene; V was cut back by 10 bases and J by 4 bases. Here the CDR3 reads CAINPGGTEAFL. The CDR3 DNA reads as TGTGCCATCAACCCAGGGGGCACTGAAGCTTTCCTT.

This sequence joins TRBV18 and TRBJ2-1, with 10 positions matching TRBD2. Germline V gene lookup returns CDR1 KGHSH and CDR2 LQKENI. This CDR3 is built from 16 residues. Trimming removed 1 base from V and 7 bases from J; junction bases left unmatched: 7. CDR3: CASSPQASGGLNEQFF. In nucleotides, the CDR3 is TGTGCCAGCTCACCACAGGCTAGCGGGGGTTTGAATGAGCAGTTCTTC.

This clonotype was found a few times. The chain recombines TRBV3-1 with TRBJ1-2; TRBD1 might be the D (6 bases). V was cut by 4 bases and J by 1 base, with 16 bases left in between. This CDR3 is built from 16 residues. The V gene's germline CDR1 is LGHDT and CDR2 YNNKEL (reference sequence). The CDR3: CASSPYLLQGNYGYTF. CDR3 coding DNA: TGTGCCAGCAGCCCATACCTCCTACAGGGTAACTATGGCTACACCTTC.

This clonotype was seen more than once but under ten times. The chain joins TRBV27 to TRBJ1-1; D remains ambiguous. The CDR3 is 13 residues long. V lost 2 bases, J lost 6 bases, and 10 bases lay in between. Germline V lookup: CDR1 MNHEY, CDR2 SMNVEV (reference sequence). This CDR3 is CASSLGKLAEAFF. As DNA, the CDR3 is TGTGCCAGCAGTTTAGGAAAGTTGGCTGAAGCTTTCTTT.

This clonotype was counted ten times or more. This chain links TRBV5-4 with TRBJ2-3, with unresolved D. The germline V gene has CDR1 SGHNT and CDR2 YYREEE (reference sequence). V dropped 4 bases and J dropped 0 bases, with 12 bases sitting between them. The CDR3 contains 15 residues. The CDR3 loop is CASSPGLESTDTQYF. The CDR3 DNA reads as TGTGCCAGCAGCCCAGGCCTGGAGAGCACAGATACGCAGTATTTT.

The chain recombines TRBV6-2 or TRBV6-3 with TRBJ2-7, with 8 positions matching TRBD1. This CDR3 comprises 16 residues. CDR1 and CDR2 from the germline V gene are MNHEY and SVGEGT. With 2 bases clipped from V and 5 bases from J, the junction kept 11 bases outside the gene matches. CDR3 region: CASSYPGQGGPDEQYF. The CDR3 nucleotides are TGTGCCAGCAGTTACCCCGGACAGGGCGGGCCAGACGAGCAGTACTTC.

This clonotype was observed a handful of times. This chain uses TRBV4-1 with TRBJ1-2; no reliable D call. Germline V gene data show CDR1 as MGHRA and CDR2 as YSYEKL. V lost 0 bases and J 2 bases, leaving 7 bases between the germline ends. The CDR3 covers 14 residues. CDR3 nucleotide sequence: TGCGCCAGCAGCCAAGAAATGGGGAACTATGGCTACACCTTC. This translates into CASSQEMGNYGYTF.